This T cell receptor beta chain came from a study of T cell repertoires in cytomegalovirus infection. Across the whole study: Recently identified HLA-C-restricted CMV epitopes and well-studied HLA-B-restricted CMV epitopes were used by the study. A matching HLA type, together with CMV infection, was signaled by public TCR beta signatures.

Study-wide findings and caveats: Cumulative public TCR beta family frequency identified CMV carriers with the relevant HLA. Dominant in the ex vivo response were TCR beta clonotypes restricted by HLA-C and specific for CMV.

TCRdb re-derived calls from the reads in MiXCR, one entry per CDR3 protein. The table has fewer than 900,000 distinct CDR3 sequences, just under 30% seen once. Regarding this clonotype: Antigen unknown.

CDR1 WSHSY and CDR2 SAAADI come from the germline V gene. The length of the CDR3 is 14 residues. Trimming took 3 bases from V and 4 from J, leaving 12 bases between them. The sample in question was cultured CD8+ T cells from PBMCs, obtained from culture after CMV antigen stimulation. This receptor was taken from a human donor in good health (CMV status not recorded). Some clones in this sample may be carry-over from other donors' samples. The chain uses TRBV10-2 and TRBJ1-2, with D tentatively TRBD1 (6 bases). CDR3 coding DNA: TGCGCCAGCAGTGACATTGGGGGCCCCTATGGCTACACCTTC. Its protein is CASSDIGGPYGYTF.